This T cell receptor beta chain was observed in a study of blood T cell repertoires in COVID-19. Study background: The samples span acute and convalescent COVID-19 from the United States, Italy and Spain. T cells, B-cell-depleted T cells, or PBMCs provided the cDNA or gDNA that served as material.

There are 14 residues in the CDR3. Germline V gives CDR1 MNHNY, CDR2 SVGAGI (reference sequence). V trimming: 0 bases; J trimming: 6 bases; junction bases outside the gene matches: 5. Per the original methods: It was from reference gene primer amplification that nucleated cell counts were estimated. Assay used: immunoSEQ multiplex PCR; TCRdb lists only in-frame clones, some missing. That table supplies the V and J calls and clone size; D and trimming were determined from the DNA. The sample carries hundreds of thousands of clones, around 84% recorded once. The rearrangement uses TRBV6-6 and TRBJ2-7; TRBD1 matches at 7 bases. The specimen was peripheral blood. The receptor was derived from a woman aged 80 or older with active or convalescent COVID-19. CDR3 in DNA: TGTGCCAGCAGTTACTCTTATACAGGGGCCGAGCAGTACTTC. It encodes CASSYSYTGAEQYF.